This TCR beta chain was captured in a study of beta chain features in type 1 diabetes. Across the study: Healthy donors, compared against patients, showed similar age, gender and cell yields.

Sequenced material consisted of expressed TCRB transcripts (all of the isolated RNA was reverse transcribed). TCRdb keeps only in-frame clones here, not all; method: immunoSEQ multiplex PCR. The table has hundreds of thousands of clones, around 13% seen once. The CDR3 contains 14 residues. Germline V gene sequence: CDR1 LGHNA, CDR2 YSLEER. This clone was observed a handful of times. The antigen is undetermined. Study-wide results and limits: It was not settled here whether HLA type affects TCRB rearrangement.

The chain has TRBV4-3 and TRBJ2-5; 10 bases agree with TRBD1. The closer fit of TRBJ2-7 to the DNA end suggests the J call may be wrong. The sample was central memory CD4+ T cells from blood. This TCR was recovered from a young man in good health. CDR3 coding DNA: TGCGCCAGCAGCCGGGACAGGGGCTCCTACGAGCAGTACTTC. Translated: CASSRDRGSYEQYF.